The 9 T cell receptor beta chains below were found in one sample sequenced in a study of vaccination effects on CD4 cells after COVID-19. Antigens for these TCRs are unknown. Method: immunoSEQ multiplex PCR; TCRdb's copy keeps in-frame clones and lacks some. Of tens of thousands of clones in the sample, 72% were seen once. Expansion of antigen-specific CD4+ T cells with viral peptide pools was carried out by the ViraFEST assay before sequencing. Cultured cells yielded isolated CD4+ T cells after about ten days. The participants, recipients of two vaccine doses, got either BNT162b2 or mRNA-1273. Material: CD4+ T cells from PBMCs cultured with HCoV-229E spike peptides, obtained after COVID-19 vaccination. The receptors derive from a human donor who received a COVID-19 vaccine.

The rearrangement uses TRBV5-1 and TRBJ1-1; D is undetermined. Germline CDR1 reads SGHRS; CDR2 reads YFSETQ. Trimming left V 2 bases short and J 1 base short, with 9 bases between. The CDR3 runs 14 residues. Here the CDR3 reads CASSFDSGNTEAFF. Here the CDR3 DNA reads TGCGCCAGCAGCTTCGATTCTGGGAACACTGAAGCTTTCTTT.

The chain combines TRBV4-1 with TRBJ1-3; the D gene is possibly TRBD1 (5 bases). This CDR3 has 17 residues. The germline V gene has CDR1 MGHRA and CDR2 YSYEKL. With 1 base removed from V and 4 bases from J, the gap between germline ends came to 17 bases. Written as DNA, the CDR3 is TGCGCCAGCAGCCAAGCCGGGACGGGAGCCTCCGGAAACACCATATATTTT. This sequence encodes CASSQAGTGASGNTIYF.

This chain links TRBV11-2 with TRBJ1-1; D unclear. This CDR3 has 17 residues. Trimming shortened V by 4 bases and J by 0 bases, and 18 bases separated the two germline ends. Germline CDR1 and CDR2: SGHAT and FQNNGV. The CDR3 protein is CASSSSSVRHLNTEAFF. The CDR3 DNA sequence: TGTGCCAGCAGCTCCTCGTCGGTACGACACTTGAACACTGAAGCTTTCTTT.

This clone was detected only once. The gene calls are TRBV7-9 and TRBJ1-3; weak D call: TRBD1 (6 bases). CDR1 is SEHNR and CDR2 is FQNEAQ in the germline V gene (reference sequence). This CDR3 spans 15 amino acids. Trimming shortened V by 5 bases and J by 0 bases, and 11 bases separated the two germline ends. The chain's CDR3 is CASSLWDISGNTIYF. The DNA for the CDR3 is TGTGCCAGCAGCCTATGGGACATCTCTGGAAACACCATATATTTT.

The rearrangement links TRBV6-2 or TRBV6-3 to TRBJ2-4; perhaps D is TRBD1 or TRBD2 (5 bases each). From germline, CDR1 is MNHEY and CDR2 SVGEGT. Trimming shortened V by 2 bases and J by 5 bases, and 10 bases separated the two germline ends. This CDR3 comprises 14 residues. The CDR3 nucleotides read TGTGCCAGCAGTTACAGTCGGGGCCAAAACATTCAGTACTTC. Its translation: CASSYSRGQNIQYF.

The J gene is TRBJ1-1, the V gene TRBV30; 9 bases match TRBD1. Per the germline V gene, CDR1 is GTSNPN and CDR2 is SVGIG (reference sequence). This CDR3 has 15 amino acids. V trimming: 2 bases; J trimming: 1 base; junction bases outside the gene matches: 5. CDR3 protein: CAWSTGGVSNTEAFF. CDR3 in DNA: TGTGCCTGGAGTACAGGGGGCGTCTCGAACACTGAAGCTTTCTTT.

The chain carries TRBV3-1 (or the pseudogene TRBV3-2) and TRBJ2-3; D is ambiguous. Per germline, CDR1 LGHDT and CDR2 YNNKEL (reference sequence). The V and J ends lost 4 bases and 1 base respectively, with 15 bases between them. This CDR3 comprises 16 residues. CDR3 sequence (DNA): TGTGCCAGCAGCCCCACCGGCTTCGTGGGCACAGATACGCAGTATTTT. Its protein product is CASSPTGFVGTDTQYF.

This clone was seen more than once but under ten times. The chain combines TRBV2 with TRBJ2-1; D perhaps matches TRBD1 (5 bases). Deletions cut 11 bases from V and 5 bases from J, with 10 bases between. The CDR3 runs to 11 residues. Germline V gives CDR1 SNHLY, CDR2 FYNNEI. This CDR3 reads CARQIDNEQFF. CDR3 DNA: TGTGCCCGACAGATTGACAATGAGCAGTTCTTC.

This clone showed up just a few times. CDR3 loop: CATEDRGYEQYF. DNA of the CDR3: TGTGCCACAGAAGACAGGGGGTACGAGCAGTACTTC. The J gene is TRBJ2-7, the V gene TRBV10-3; 9 bases match TRBD1. Trimming removed 10 bases from V and 4 bases from J; junction bases left unmatched: 5. Per germline, CDR1 ENHRY and CDR2 SYGVKD. The CDR3 length is 12 residues.